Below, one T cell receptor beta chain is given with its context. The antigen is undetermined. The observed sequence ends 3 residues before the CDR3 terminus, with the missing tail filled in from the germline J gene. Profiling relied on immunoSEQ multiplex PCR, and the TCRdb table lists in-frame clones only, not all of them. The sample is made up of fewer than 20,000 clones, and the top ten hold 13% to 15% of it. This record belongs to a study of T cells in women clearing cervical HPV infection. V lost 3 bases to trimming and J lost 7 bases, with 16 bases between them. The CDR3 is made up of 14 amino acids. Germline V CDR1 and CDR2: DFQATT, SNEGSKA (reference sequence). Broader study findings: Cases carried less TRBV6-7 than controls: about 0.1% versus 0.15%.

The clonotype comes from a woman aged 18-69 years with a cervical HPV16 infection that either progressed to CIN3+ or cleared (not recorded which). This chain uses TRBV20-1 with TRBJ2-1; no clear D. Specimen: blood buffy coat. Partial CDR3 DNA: TGCAGTGCTAGGACCTCTCTAGTTAGTAATGAG. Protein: CSARTSLVSNE. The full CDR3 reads CSARTSLVSNEQFF.